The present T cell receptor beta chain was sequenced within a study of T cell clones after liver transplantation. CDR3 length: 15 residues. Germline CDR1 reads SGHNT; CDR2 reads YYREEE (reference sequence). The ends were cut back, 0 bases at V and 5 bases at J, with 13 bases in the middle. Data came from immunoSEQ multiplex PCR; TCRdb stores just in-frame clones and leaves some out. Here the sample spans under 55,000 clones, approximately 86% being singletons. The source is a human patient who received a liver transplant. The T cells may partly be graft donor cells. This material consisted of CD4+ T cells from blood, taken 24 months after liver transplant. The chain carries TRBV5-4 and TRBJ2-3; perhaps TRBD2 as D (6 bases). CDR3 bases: TGTGCCAGCAGCTTGGAGTCCGGGAGTGTAGATACGCAGTATTTT. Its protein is CASSLESGSVDTQYF.